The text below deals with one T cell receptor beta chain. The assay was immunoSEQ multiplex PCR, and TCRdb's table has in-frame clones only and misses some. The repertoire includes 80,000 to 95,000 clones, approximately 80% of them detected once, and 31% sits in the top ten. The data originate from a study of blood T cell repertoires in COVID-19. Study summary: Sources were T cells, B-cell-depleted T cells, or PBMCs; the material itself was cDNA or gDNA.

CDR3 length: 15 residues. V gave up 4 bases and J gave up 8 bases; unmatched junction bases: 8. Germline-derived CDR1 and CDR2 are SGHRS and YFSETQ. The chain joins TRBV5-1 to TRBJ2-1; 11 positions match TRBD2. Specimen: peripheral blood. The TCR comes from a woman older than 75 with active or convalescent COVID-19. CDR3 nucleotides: TGCGCCAGCAGCACCCTAGCGGGGGGTGTGGATGAGCAGTTCTTC. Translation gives CASSTLAGGVDEQFF.